This T cell receptor (beta chain) originates from a study of blood T cell repertoires in COVID-19. The wider study: COVID-19 samples, acute and convalescent, were from the United States, Italy and Spain. T cells, B-cell-depleted T cells, or PBMCs supplied cDNA or gDNA.

As originally analysed: Amplification of reference gene primers provided the estimated nucleated cell counts. Data came from immunoSEQ multiplex PCR; TCRdb stores just in-frame clones and leaves some out. That table gives V, J and clone size, and the DNA gave D and trimming. Seen here are about 76,000 clones, about 88% observed once, and the top ten hold roughly a tenth. The CDR3 consists of 17 residues. V lost 5 bases to trimming and J lost 0 bases; unmatched junction nucleotides: 12. The germline CDR1 and CDR2 sequences are KGHSH and LQKENI. The sequence was obtained from a human donor in a cohort sampled during active COVID-19. Sequencing used peripheral blood. V usage is TRBV18 and J usage is TRBJ1-1; 7 bases are shared with TRBD1. The DNA for the CDR3 is TGTGCCAGCTCAGTCCGGACAGGCCCGGATGTGAACACTGAAGCTTTCTTT. This codes for CASSVRTGPDVNTEAFF.